The T cell receptor beta chain described here comes from a study of T cells in women clearing cervical HPV infection. As concerns this clone: Coverage ceases 3 residues before the CDR3 finishes, and the germline J gene fills in the end.

The assay was immunoSEQ multiplex PCR, and TCRdb's table has in-frame clones only and misses some. This sample's table reports about 36,000 clones. Germline trimming cut 5 bases from V and 6 bases from J; bases unmatched to any gene: 2. From germline, CDR1 is MNHEY and CDR2 SVGEGT. This CDR3 spans 13 amino acids. The TCR comes from a woman between 18 and 69 years old with a cervical HPV16 infection that either progressed to CIN3+ or cleared (not recorded which). Sequencing was done on a sample of blood buffy coat. The genes are TRBV6-2 or TRBV6-3 and TRBJ2-3; 10 nucleotides line up with TRBD2. CDR3 sequence: CASSLAGADTQYF. CDR3 bases read: TGTGCCAGCAGTCTAGCGGGAGCGGATACG.